The clone carrying this T cell receptor beta chain was counted between two and nine times. Its specificity is unknown. This sample is drawn from a study of cytomegalovirus exposure and HLA in healthy donors. Amplification used 60 Vbeta primers and 13 Jbeta primers. Using immunoSEQ multiplex PCR, the repertoire was profiled, and TCRdb retains in-frame clones only, with some absent. The sample consists of 100,000 to 150,000 clones, roughly 80% of them appearing once. The CDR3 length is 14 residues. V lost 1 base, J lost 6 bases, and 13 bases lay in between. CDR1 and CDR2 (germline): MGHRA, YSYEKL. Points from the study as a whole: Owing to their indistinguishability, certain V segments, notably TRBV6-2 and TRBV6-3, were excluded. When the data were analyzed later, several of the most significant clusters appeared to be linked to common viral pathogens. Beyond CMV serostatus, there was no information to go on about immune exposure. Sequencing probably produced one cluster of sequence variants that were highly shared.

This sequence was found in a woman in her fifties or sixties in good health and CMV-seronegative. The chain combines TRBV4-1 with TRBJ2-7, with no clear D. The sample consisted of PBMCs. The CDR3 region is CASSQARLSPEQYF. The CDR3 DNA sequence: TGCGCCAGCAGCCAAGCCAGGCTGTCTCCCGAGCAGTACTTC.